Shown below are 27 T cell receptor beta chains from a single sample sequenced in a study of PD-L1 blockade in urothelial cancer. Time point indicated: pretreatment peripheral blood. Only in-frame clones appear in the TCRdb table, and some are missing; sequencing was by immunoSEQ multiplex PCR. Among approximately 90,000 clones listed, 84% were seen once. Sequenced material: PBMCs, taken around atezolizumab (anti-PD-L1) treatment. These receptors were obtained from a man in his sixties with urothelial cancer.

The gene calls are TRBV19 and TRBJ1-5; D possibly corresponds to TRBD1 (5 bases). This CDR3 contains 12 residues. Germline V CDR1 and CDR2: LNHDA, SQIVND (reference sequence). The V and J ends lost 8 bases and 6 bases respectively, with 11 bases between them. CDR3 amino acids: CASQGGVQPQHF. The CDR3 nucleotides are TGTGCCAGTCAGGGTGGAGTTCAGCCCCAGCATTTT.

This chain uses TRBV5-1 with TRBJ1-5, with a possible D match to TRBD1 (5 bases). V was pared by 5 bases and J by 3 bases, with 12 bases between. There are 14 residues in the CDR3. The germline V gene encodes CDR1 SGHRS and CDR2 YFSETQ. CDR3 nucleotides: TGCGCCAGCAGACTCGACAGTACCAATCAGCCCCAGCATTTT. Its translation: CASRLDSTNQPQHF.

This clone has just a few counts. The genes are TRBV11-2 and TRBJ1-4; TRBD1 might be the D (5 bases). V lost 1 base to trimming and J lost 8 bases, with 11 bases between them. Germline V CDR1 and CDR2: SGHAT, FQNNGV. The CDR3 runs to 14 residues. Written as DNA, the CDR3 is TGTGCCAGCAGCTTAGTTCAGGGCCAAGAAAAACTGTTTTTT. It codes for CASSLVQGQEKLFF.

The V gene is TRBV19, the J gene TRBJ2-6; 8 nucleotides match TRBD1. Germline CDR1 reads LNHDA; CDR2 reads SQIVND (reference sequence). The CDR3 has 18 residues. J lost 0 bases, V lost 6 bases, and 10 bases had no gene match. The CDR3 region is CASRPDRVSASGANVLTF. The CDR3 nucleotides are TGTGCCAGTAGACCGGACAGGGTCTCGGCCTCTGGGGCCAACGTCCTGACTTTC.

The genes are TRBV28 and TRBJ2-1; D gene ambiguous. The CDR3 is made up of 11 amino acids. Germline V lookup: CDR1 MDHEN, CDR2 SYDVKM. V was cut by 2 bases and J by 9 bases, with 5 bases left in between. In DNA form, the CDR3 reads TGTGCCAGCAGTTTAGCCAGTGAGCAGTTCTTC. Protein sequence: CASSLASEQFF.

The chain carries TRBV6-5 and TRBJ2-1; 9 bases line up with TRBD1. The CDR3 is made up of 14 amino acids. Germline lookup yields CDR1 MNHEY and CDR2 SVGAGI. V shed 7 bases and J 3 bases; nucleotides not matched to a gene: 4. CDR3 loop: CASTGQGIYNEQFF. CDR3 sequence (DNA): TGTGCCAGCACCGGACAGGGGATCTACAATGAGCAGTTCTTC.

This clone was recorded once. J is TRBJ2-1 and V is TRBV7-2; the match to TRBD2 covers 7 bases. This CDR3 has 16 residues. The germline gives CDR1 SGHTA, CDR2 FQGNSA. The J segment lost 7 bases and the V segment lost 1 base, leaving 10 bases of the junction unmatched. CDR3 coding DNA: TGTGCCAGCAGCTTAGTTAGGTGGGGGGGAAAGAATGAGCAGTTCTTC. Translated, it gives CASSLVRWGGKNEQFF. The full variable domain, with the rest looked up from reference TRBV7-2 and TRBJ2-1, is GAGVSQSPSNKVTEKGKDVELRCDPISGHTALYWYRQSLGQGLEFLIYFQGNSAPDKSGLPSDRFSAERTGGSVSTLTIQRTQQEDSAVYLCASSLVRWGGKNEQFFGPGTRLTVL.

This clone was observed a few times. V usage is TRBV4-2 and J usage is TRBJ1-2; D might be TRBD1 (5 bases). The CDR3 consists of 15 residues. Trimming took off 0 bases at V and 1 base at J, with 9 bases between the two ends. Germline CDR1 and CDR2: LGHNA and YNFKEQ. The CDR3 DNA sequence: TGTGCCAGCAGCCAAGATTCGGGACTTAACTATGGCTACACCTTC. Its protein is CASSQDSGLNYGYTF.

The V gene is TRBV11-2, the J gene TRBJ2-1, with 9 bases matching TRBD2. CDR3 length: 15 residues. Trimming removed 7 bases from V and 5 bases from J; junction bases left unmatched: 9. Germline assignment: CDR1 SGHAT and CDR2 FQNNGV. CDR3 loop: CASTGTSLYNNEQFF. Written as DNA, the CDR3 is TGTGCCAGCACCGGGACTAGCTTATACAACAATGAGCAGTTCTTC.

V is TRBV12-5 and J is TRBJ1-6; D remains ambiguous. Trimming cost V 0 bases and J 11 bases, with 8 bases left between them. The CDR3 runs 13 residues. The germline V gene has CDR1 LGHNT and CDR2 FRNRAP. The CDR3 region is CASGLVPGPPLHF. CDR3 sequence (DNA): TGTGCTAGTGGTTTGGTACCTGGGCCACCCCTCCACTTT.

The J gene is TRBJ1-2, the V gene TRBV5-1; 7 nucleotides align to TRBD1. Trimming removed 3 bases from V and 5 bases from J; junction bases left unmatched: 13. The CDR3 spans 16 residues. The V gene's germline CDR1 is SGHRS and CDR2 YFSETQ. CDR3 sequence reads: CASSWGDSWSGYGYTF. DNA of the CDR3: TGCGCCAGCAGCTGGGGGGACAGTTGGTCTGGTTATGGCTACACCTTC.

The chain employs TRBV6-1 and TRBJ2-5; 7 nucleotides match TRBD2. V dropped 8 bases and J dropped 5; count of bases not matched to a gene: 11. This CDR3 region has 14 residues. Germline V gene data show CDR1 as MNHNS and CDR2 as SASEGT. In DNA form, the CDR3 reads TGTGCCAGCTACCGAAGGGAGGGGAGGGAGACCCAGTACTTC. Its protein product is CASYRREGRETQYF.

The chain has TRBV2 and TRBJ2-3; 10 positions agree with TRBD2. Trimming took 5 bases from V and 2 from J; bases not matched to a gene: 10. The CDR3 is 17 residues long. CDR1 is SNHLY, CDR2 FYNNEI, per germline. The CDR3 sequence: CASSSLSGGTITDTQYF. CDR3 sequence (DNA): TGTGCCAGCAGTAGCCTTAGCGGGGGGACTATCACAGATACGCAGTATTTT. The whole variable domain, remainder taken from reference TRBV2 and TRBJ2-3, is EPEVTQTPSHQVTQMGQEVILRCVPISNHLYFYWYRQILGQKVEFLVSFYNNEISEKSEIFDDQFSVERPDGSNFTLKIRSTKLEDSAMYFCASSSLSGGTITDTQYFGPGTRLTVL.

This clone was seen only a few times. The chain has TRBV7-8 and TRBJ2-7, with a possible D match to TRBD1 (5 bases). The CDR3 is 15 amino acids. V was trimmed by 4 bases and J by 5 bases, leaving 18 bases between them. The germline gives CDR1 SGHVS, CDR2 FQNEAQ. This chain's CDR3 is CASSWVPQGGHEQYF. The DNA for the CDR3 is TGTGCCAGCAGCTGGGTGCCCCAGGGTGGCCACGAGCAGTACTTC.

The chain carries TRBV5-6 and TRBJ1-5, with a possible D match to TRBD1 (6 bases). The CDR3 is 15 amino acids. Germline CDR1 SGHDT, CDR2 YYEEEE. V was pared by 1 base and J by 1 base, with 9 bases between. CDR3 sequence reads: CASSLRGASNQPQHF. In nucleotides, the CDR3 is TGTGCCAGCAGCTTGCGGGGGGCCAGCAATCAGCCCCAGCATTTT.

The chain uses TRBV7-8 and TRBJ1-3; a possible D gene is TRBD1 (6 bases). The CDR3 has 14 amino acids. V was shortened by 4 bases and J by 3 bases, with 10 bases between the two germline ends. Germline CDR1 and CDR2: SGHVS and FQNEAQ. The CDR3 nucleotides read TGTGCCAGCAGCTCCAGGGGAAGTGGAAACACCATATATTTT. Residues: CASSSRGSGNTIYF.

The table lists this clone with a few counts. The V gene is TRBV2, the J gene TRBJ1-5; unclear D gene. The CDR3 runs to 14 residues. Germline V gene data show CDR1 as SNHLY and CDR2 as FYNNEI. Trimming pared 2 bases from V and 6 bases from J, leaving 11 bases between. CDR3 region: CASSEWIGSQPQHF. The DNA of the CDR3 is TGTGCCAGCAGTGAATGGATCGGGAGTCAGCCCCAGCATTTT.

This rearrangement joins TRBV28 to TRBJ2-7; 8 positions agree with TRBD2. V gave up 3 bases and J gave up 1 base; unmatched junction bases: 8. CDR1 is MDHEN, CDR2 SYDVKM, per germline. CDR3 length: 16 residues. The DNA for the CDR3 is TGTGCCAGCAGTTTCCACCTAGCGGGTCTATCCTACGAGCAGTACTTC. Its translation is CASSFHLAGLSYEQYF.

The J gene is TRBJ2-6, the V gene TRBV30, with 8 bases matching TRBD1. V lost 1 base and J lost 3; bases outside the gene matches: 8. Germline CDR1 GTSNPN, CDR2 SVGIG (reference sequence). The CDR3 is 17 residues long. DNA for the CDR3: TGTGCCTGGAGTGGACAGGGGCCCTCCCTTGGGGCCAACGTCCTGACTTTC. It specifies CAWSGQGPSLGANVLTF.

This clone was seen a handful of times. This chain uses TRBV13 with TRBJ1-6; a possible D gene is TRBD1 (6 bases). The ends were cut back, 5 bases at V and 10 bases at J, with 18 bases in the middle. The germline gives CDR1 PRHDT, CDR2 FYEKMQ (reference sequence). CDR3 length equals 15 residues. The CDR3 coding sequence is TGTGCCAGCAGCAGCGACCTCAGGGGTGGGTCACCCCTCCACTTT. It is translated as CASSSDLRGGSPLHF.

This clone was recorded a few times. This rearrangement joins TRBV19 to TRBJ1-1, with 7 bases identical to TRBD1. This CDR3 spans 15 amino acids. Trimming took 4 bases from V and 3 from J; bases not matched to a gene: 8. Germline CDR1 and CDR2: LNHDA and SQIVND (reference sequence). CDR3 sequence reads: CASSTRGPGDTEAFF. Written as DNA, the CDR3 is TGTGCCAGTAGTACGAGGGGGCCTGGGGACACTGAAGCTTTCTTT.

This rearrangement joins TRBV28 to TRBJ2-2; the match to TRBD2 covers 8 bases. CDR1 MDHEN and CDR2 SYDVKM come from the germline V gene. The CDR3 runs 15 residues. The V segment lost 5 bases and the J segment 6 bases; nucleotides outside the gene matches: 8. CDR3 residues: CASSRGGSGAGELFF. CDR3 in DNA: TGTGCCAGCAGTCGCGGGGGGTCGGGGGCCGGGGAGCTGTTTTTT.

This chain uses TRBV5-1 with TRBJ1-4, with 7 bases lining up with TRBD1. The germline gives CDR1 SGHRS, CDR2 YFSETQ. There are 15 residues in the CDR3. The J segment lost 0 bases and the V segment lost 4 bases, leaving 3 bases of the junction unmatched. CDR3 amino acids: CASSRDSSTNEKLFF. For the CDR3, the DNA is TGCGCCAGCAGCAGGGACAGTTCAACTAATGAAAAACTGTTTTTT.

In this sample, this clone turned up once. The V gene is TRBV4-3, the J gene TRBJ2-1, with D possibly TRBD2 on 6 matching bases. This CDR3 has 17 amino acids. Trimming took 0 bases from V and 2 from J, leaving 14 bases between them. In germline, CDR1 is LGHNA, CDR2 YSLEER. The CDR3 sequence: CASSQEYNGRAYNEQFF. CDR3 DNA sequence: TGCGCCAGCAGCCAAGAATATAACGGGAGAGCCTACAATGAGCAGTTCTTC.

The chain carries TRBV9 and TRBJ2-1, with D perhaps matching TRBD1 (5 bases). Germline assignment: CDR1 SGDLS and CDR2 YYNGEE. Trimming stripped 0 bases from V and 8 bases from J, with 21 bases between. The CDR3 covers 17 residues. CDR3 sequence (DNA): TGTGCCAGCAGCGTAGATTCGACCTGGGGCGCCGAGGATGAGCAGTTCTTC. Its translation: CASSVDSTWGAEDEQFF.

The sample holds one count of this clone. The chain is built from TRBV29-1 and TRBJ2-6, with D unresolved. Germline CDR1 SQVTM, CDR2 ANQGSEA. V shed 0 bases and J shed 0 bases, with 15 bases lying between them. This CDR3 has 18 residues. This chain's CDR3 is CSVEDSQVPVSGANVLTF. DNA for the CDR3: TGCAGCGTTGAAGATTCGCAGGTACCCGTCTCTGGGGCCAACGTCCTGACTTTC.

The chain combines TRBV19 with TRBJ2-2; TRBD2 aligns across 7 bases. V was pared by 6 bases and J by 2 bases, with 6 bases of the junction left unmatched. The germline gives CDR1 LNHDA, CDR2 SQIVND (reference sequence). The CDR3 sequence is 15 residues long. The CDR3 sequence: CASRPGLSNTGELFF. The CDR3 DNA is TGTGCCAGTAGACCGGGACTATCTAACACCGGGGAGCTGTTTTTT.